This TCR beta chain stems from a study of blood T cell repertoires in COVID-19. On the study more broadly: Material from acute and convalescent COVID-19 was sourced from the United States, Italy and Spain. PBMCs, B-cell-depleted T cells, or T cells provided the cDNA or gDNA that made up the material.

Per the authors' pipeline: Reference gene primer amplification gave estimated nucleated cell counts. The repertoire was sequenced with immunoSEQ multiplex PCR; TCRdb's copy has only in-frame clones and lacks some. V and J calls and clone size are those listed in that table; D and trimming were worked out from the DNA. The sample yields 65,000 to 90,000 clones, around nine tenths seen once. The junction had 15 bases not matched to a gene; V was cut back by 5 bases and J by 4 bases. The CDR3 is made up of 17 amino acids. Looked up from germline, CDR1 is SGHTA and CDR2 is FQGTGA. The receptor was derived from a young man with acute or convalescent COVID-19. The J gene is TRBJ1-2, the V gene TRBV7-3, with 8 bases aligning to TRBD1. The sequenced sample was peripheral blood. The CDR3, as DNA: TGTGCCAGCAGCACAAGACAGGACAGGGAGGCGGGCTATGGCTACACCTTC. Encoded protein: CASSTRQDREAGYGYTF.